Listed here are 7 T cell receptor beta chains from one sample, sequenced in a study of CD8+ T cells in alopecia areata. Isolated RNA was reverse transcribed into cDNA used as the sequencing template. Sequencing was performed with immunoSEQ multiplex PCR; in TCRdb, only in-frame clones are kept and a portion is missing. The table records over 150,000 clones, about 60% of them present only once. Sequencing was performed on CD4+ T cells sorted from blood, taken at week 0. Receptor source: a human donor with alopecia areata.

CDR3 region: CSDLTGGYSPLHF. DNA of the CDR3: TGCAGCGATCTGACAGGGGGCTATTCACCCCTCCACTTT. The chain is built from TRBV29-1 and TRBJ1-6; 10 nucleotides match TRBD1. The V and J ends lost 7 bases and 8 bases, in that order; junction bases with no gene match: 5. The CDR3 covers 13 residues. Germline loops: CDR1 SQVTM, CDR2 ANQGSEA.

This chain joins TRBV14 and TRBJ1-2; no definite D call. V was clipped by 3 bases and J by 4 bases, with 9 bases between them. The length of the CDR3 is 13 residues. Germline CDR1 reads SGHDN; CDR2 reads FVKESK. The CDR3 sequence is CASSQPQLYGYTF. CDR3 bases: TGTGCCAGCAGCCAGCCACAACTCTATGGCTACACCTTC.

V gene TRBV9 combines with J gene TRBJ2-3; a weak D match, TRBD2 (6 bases). CDR3 length equals 16 residues. The V and J ends lost 0 bases and 4 bases respectively, with 15 bases between them. Germline V lookup: CDR1 SGDLS, CDR2 YYNGEE. The CDR3 bases are TGTGCCAGCAGCGTAGGAGTTGGAGGAGGGGCAGATACGCAGTATTTT. This encodes CASSVGVGGGADTQYF.

The chain combines TRBV6-1 with TRBJ1-2; tentative D call: TRBD1 (6 bases). The germline V gene has CDR1 MNHNS and CDR2 SASEGT. The CDR3 consists of 14 residues. Trimming took off 3 bases at V and 3 bases at J, with 11 bases between the two ends. This CDR3 is CASSDWGLDYGYTF. The DNA of the CDR3 is TGTGCCAGCAGTGATTGGGGGCTGGACTATGGCTACACCTTC.

This chain connects TRBV27 to TRBJ2-4; D might be TRBD2 (6 bases). The CDR3 spans 16 residues. Per germline, CDR1 MNHEY and CDR2 SMNVEV (reference sequence). Trimming pared 6 bases from V and 0 bases from J, leaving 15 bases between. The CDR3 protein is CASRDPGGSAKNIQYF. CDR3 nucleotide sequence: TGTGCCAGCAGGGACCCCGGGGGATCAGCCAAAAACATTCAGTACTTC.

The CDR3 coding sequence is TGCGCCAGCAGCCAAGCCTTAAGGACAGCGAGCTCCTACGAGCAGTACTTC. It encodes CASSQALRTASSYEQYF. This chain joins TRBV4-1 and TRBJ2-7; TRBD1 is a possible D gene (6 bases). Trimming shortened V by 1 base and J by 0 bases, and 16 bases separated the two germline ends. The CDR3 sequence is 17 residues long. Germline CDR1 and CDR2: MGHRA and YSYEKL.

The V call is TRBV29-1, the J call TRBJ2-7; D is possibly TRBD1 (6 bases). CDR1 is SQVTM and CDR2 is ANQGSEA in the germline V gene. The CDR3 has 12 residues. V lost 5 bases and J lost 3, with 11 bases in between. The CDR3 reads CSVNEQGYEQYF. CDR3 in DNA: TGCAGCGTTAACGAACAGGGCTACGAGCAGTACTTC.